This entry is about one T cell receptor (beta chain). The antigen remains undetermined. The method was immunoSEQ multiplex PCR; TCRdb's version includes in-frame clones alone and lacks a portion of them. Here the sample spans roughly 74,000 clones, approximately 85% being singletons. The source of the sample is a study of a mutant IDH1 vaccine in newly diagnosed glioma. Time point of the sample: week 23, last vaccination. Doses consisted of 300 ug of mutant IDH1 20-mer peptide each, paired with topical imiquimod. Donor diagnoses consisted of new WHO grade 3 or 4 IDH1-mutant, ATRX-lost astrocytomas. Germline CDR1 SEHNR, CDR2 FQNEAQ (reference sequence). Trimming cost V 6 bases and J 6 bases, with 11 bases left between them. The CDR3 is made up of 13 amino acids.

The sample was PBMCs, taken from a glioma patient whose treatment included an IDH1 peptide vaccine. The chain recombines TRBV7-9 with TRBJ1-4; D is undetermined. This sequence was found in a man in his thirties or forties with glioma. Some clones in this sample may be carry-over from other donors' samples. CDR3 loop: CASSFSKDEKLFF. The CDR3 DNA sequence: TGTGCCAGCAGTTTCTCGAAAGATGAAAAACTGTTTTTT.